These 20 T cell receptor beta chains came from one sample sequenced in a study of blood T cell repertoires in COVID-19 (dated by TCRdb to about 2020). To prepare the library, the immunoSEQ multiplex PCR assay was applied. TCRdb retrieved this table from immuneACCESS and kept in-frame rearrangements only. Not all clones are present; in checked studies, unresolved V genes account for under half, and no reason is known for the remainder. For this sample the table gives fewer than 200,000 clones, of which 80% to 90% were detected only once. The ten most abundant clones make up around 20% of the sample. Source material: peripheral blood. The receptors were sampled from a man in his 70s with active or convalescent COVID-19.

V usage is TRBV25-1 and J usage is TRBJ1-3, with D possibly being TRBD1 (6 bases). Germline lookup yields CDR1 MGHDK and CDR2 SYGVNS. The CDR3 is made up of 15 amino acids. The V gene lost 6 bases and the J gene lost 0 bases, with 12 bases spanning the gap. The CDR3 nucleotides are TGTGCCAGCAGGGCTGGGGGCCTCTCTGGAAACACCATATATTTT. Translated: CASRAGGLSGNTIYF.

CDR3 coding DNA: TGTGCCAGCTCACCACGTTCCATAGAGACCCAGTACTTC. It is translated as CASSPRSIETQYF. The V gene is TRBV18, the J gene TRBJ2-5; D is unresolved. The CDR3 spans 13 residues. CDR1 is KGHSH, CDR2 LQKENI, per germline. The germline V and J ends were trimmed by 1 base and 4 bases, with 7 bases remaining between them.

V usage is TRBV10-2 and J usage is TRBJ1-2; D perhaps matches TRBD1 (6 bases). The CDR3 consists of 13 residues. The ends were cut back, 4 bases at V and 8 bases at J, with 14 bases in the middle. Germline CDR1 WSHSY, CDR2 SAAADI. This CDR3 is CASSGEQGIGYTF. The CDR3 nucleotides read TGCGCCAGCAGTGGGGAACAGGGCATAGGCTACACCTTC.

The genes are TRBV7-9 and TRBJ1-5, with 8 bases lining up with TRBD1. Germline CDR1 reads SEHNR; CDR2 reads FQNEAQ (reference sequence). Germline trimming cut 1 base from V and 0 bases from J; bases unmatched to any gene: 11. The CDR3 has 19 amino acids. CDR3 sequence reads: CASSLGGQGRTYSNQPQHF. The CDR3 region has the DNA TGTGCCAGCAGCTTAGGAGGACAGGGCCGTACCTATAGCAATCAGCCCCAGCATTTT.

In the case of this clone: The junction and the germline gene differ at one end; a read error may be behind it. The chain carries TRBV7-7 and TRBJ2-3, with 8 bases lining up with TRBD2. CDR3 length equals 15 residues. Germline CDR1 and CDR2: SSHAT and FNYEAQ (reference sequence). CDR3 sequence (DNA): TGTGCTAGCAGCTTCACTAGCGGAAGCACAGATACGCAGTATTTT. Protein product: CASSFTSGSTDTQYF. The entire variable domain, with the rest obtained from reference TRBV7-7 and TRBJ2-3, is as follows: GAGVSQSPRYKVTKRGQDVTLRCDPISSHATLYWYQQALGQGPEFLTYFNYEAQPDKSGLPSDRFSAERPEGSISTLTIQRTEQRDSAMYRCASSFTSGSTDTQYFGPGTRLTVL.

The rearrangement uses TRBV7-2 and TRBJ1-5; TRBD1 might be the D (5 bases). The CDR3 extends over 15 amino acids. Germline V lookup: CDR1 SGHTA, CDR2 FQGNSA. The V and J ends lost 1 base and 2 bases respectively, with 9 bases between them. The CDR3 loop is CASSLGQTGNQPQHF. The CDR3 DNA sequence: TGTGCCAGCAGCTTAGGACAGACCGGCAATCAGCCCCAGCATTTT. The full variable domain, in which reference TRBV7-2 and TRBJ1-5 provide the parts outside the CDR3, is GAGVSQSPSNKVTEKGKDVELRCDPISGHTALYWYRQSLGQGLEFLIYFQGNSAPDKSGLPSDRFSAERTGGSVSTLTIQRTQQEDSAVYLCASSLGQTGNQPQHFGDGTRLSIL.

This chain joins TRBV19 and TRBJ1-2; D gene unclear. V was clipped by 1 base and J by 6 bases, with 12 bases between them. The CDR3 is 14 residues long. The germline CDR1 and CDR2 sequences are LNHDA and SQIVND (reference sequence). CDR3 in amino acids: CASSIVGRSDGYTF. CDR3 bases: TGTGCCAGTAGTATAGTAGGCAGGTCGGATGGCTACACCTTC. The full variable domain, completed using reference TRBV19 and TRBJ1-2, is DGGITQSPKYLFRKEGQNVTLSCEQNLNHDAMYWYRQDPGQGLRLIYYSQIVNDFQKGDIAEGYSVSREKKESFPLTVTSAQKNPTAFYLCASSIVGRSDGYTFGSGTRLTVV.

This chain joins TRBV4-1 and TRBJ2-1, with 8 bases identical to TRBD1. Unmatched junction bases numbered 14, after V lost 4 bases and J lost 6 bases. The CDR3 is made up of 17 amino acids. Germline CDR1 and CDR2: MGHRA and YSYEKL. CDR3 nucleotides: TGCGCCAGCAGCCCCCCCCCGGACAGGGTATTTGTCAATGAGCAGTTCTTC. Its translation: CASSPPPDRVFVNEQFF.

This chain connects TRBV6-5 to TRBJ2-2; possible D gene TRBD2, 5 bases. The V and J ends lost 2 bases and 6 bases respectively, with 7 bases between them. From germline, CDR1 is MNHEY and CDR2 SVGAGI. This CDR3 spans 13 amino acids. The CDR3 region has the DNA TGTGCCAGCAGTTACGGGGAGCCCGGGGAGCTGTTTTTT. As protein: CASSYGEPGELFF.

This clone was seen once. The V gene is TRBV7-9, the J gene TRBJ1-3, with 9 nucleotides matching TRBD1. CDR3 length: 17 residues. Per the germline V gene, CDR1 is SEHNR and CDR2 is FQNEAQ (reference sequence). V lost 5 bases, J lost 0 bases, and 8 bases stayed unmatched. CDR3 sequence reads: CASSPRPGQGSGNTIYF. CDR3 nucleotide sequence: TGTGCCAGCAGCCCCCGGCCGGGACAGGGCTCTGGAAACACCATATATTTT. Full variable domain (outside the CDR3, taken from reference TRBV7-9 and TRBJ1-3): DTGVSQNPRHKITKRGQNVTFRCDPISEHNRLYWYRQTLGQGPEFLTYFQNEAQLEKSRLLSDRFSAERPKGSFSTLEIQRTEQGDSAMYLCASSPRPGQGSGNTIYFGEGSWLTVV.

This chain joins TRBV2 and TRBJ2-1; a weak D match, TRBD2 (7 bases). V lost 4 bases and J lost 0, with 19 bases in between. Per germline, CDR1 SNHLY and CDR2 FYNNEI. CDR3 size: 18 residues. CDR3 sequence: CASSGRGLSEGSYNEQFF. DNA for the CDR3: TGTGCCAGCAGTGGGCGGGGGCTTTCAGAGGGCTCCTACAATGAGCAGTTCTTC.

The CDR3 nucleotides are TGCGCCAGCAGCTCTACGACTCCGAACACTGAAGCTTTCTTT. This encodes CASSSTTPNTEAFF. V usage is TRBV5-1 and J usage is TRBJ1-1; D remains unclear. This CDR3 comprises 14 residues. CDR1 and CDR2 from the germline V gene are SGHRS and YFSETQ. Between the trimmed V and J ends, which lost 3 bases and 1 base, there was a span of 10 bases.

V and J are TRBV5-8 and TRBJ1-5; D unresolved. Looked up from germline, CDR1 is SGHTS and CDR2 is YDEGEE. The CDR3 runs 14 residues. Trimming removed 1 base from V and 6 bases from J, with 11 bases in between. The CDR3 nucleotides are TGTGCCAGCAGCTTGTTAGATTACCGTCAGCCCCAGCATTTT. It codes for CASSLLDYRQPQHF. Drawing the rest from reference TRBV5-8 and TRBJ1-5, the complete variable domain is EAGVTQSPTHLIKTRGQQATLRCSPISGHTSVYWYQQALGLGLQFLLWYDEGEERNRGNFPPRFSGRQFPNYSSELNVNALELEDSALYLCASSLLDYRQPQHFGDGTRLSIL.

Of note for this clone: Other DNA variants within this sample encode the same CDR3. J is TRBJ2-7 and V is TRBV7-9, with D perhaps matching TRBD2 (6 bases). Per the germline V gene, CDR1 is SEHNR and CDR2 is FQNEAQ (reference sequence). The ends were cut back, 0 bases at V and 2 bases at J, with 8 bases in the middle. This CDR3 is built from 14 residues. The CDR3 DNA reads TGTGCCAGCAGCTTAGCTGGCGGGACCTACGAGCAGTACTTC. This sequence encodes CASSLAGGTYEQYF. Drawing the rest from reference TRBV7-9 and TRBJ2-7, the complete variable domain is DTGVSQNPRHKITKRGQNVTFRCDPISEHNRLYWYRQTLGQGPEFLTYFQNEAQLEKSRLLSDRFSAERPKGSFSTLEIQRTEQGDSAMYLCASSLAGGTYEQYFGPGTRLTVT.

This clone has more than one count but fewer than ten. V is TRBV9 and J is TRBJ2-5; D gene unclear. CDR1 is SGDLS, CDR2 YYNGEE, per germline. V lost 1 base, J lost 5 bases, and 9 bases lay in between. CDR3 size: 13 residues. CDR3: CASSVSSAETQYF. CDR3 nucleotide sequence: TGTGCCAGCAGCGTAAGTAGTGCGGAGACCCAGTACTTC.

V gene TRBV5-4 combines with J gene TRBJ1-1; D remains unclear. The germline V and J ends were trimmed by 0 bases and 1 base, with 4 bases remaining between them. Germline CDR1 and CDR2: SGHNT and YYREEE (reference sequence). The CDR3 sequence is 13 residues long. CDR3 DNA: TGTGCCAGCAGCTTGGGGAGGAACACTGAAGCTTTCTTT. It encodes CASSLGRNTEAFF.

This chain joins TRBV28 and TRBJ1-3, with 9 bases identical to TRBD1. This CDR3 comprises 16 residues. Unmatched junction bases numbered 10, after V lost 6 bases and J lost 4 bases. Germline V gene sequence: CDR1 MDHEN, CDR2 SYDVKM. CDR3 sequence reads: CASRSTGTGFGNTIYF. The CDR3 DNA reads as TGTGCCAGCAGATCCACCGGGACAGGGTTCGGAAACACCATATATTTT.

This chain links TRBV27 with TRBJ2-7; perhaps TRBD1 as D (6 bases). V lost 6 bases, J lost 2 bases, and 14 bases lay in between. The germline V gene encodes CDR1 MNHEY and CDR2 SMNVEV (reference sequence). The CDR3 is 14 residues long. The CDR3 DNA follows: TGTGCCAGCAGCCCCGGGACACAACCCTACGAGCAGTACTTC. It codes for CASSPGTQPYEQYF.

V usage is TRBV7-9 and J usage is TRBJ1-2; no reliable D call. Between the trimmed V and J ends, which lost 4 bases and 4 bases, there was a span of 16 bases. CDR3 size: 15 residues. Germline assignment: CDR1 SEHNR and CDR2 FQNEAQ (reference sequence). CDR3 sequence: CASSSVTPGIYGYTF. The CDR3 DNA reads as TGTGCCAGCAGCTCAGTCACCCCGGGGATCTATGGCTACACCTTC.

The chain uses TRBV9 and TRBJ2-2, with 7 bases that match TRBD1. CDR1 SGDLS and CDR2 YYNGEE come from the germline V gene. The J segment lost 5 bases and the V segment lost 4 bases, leaving 5 bases of the junction unmatched. The CDR3 runs 14 residues. The CDR3 DNA sequence: TGTGCCAGCAGCTTTTACAGGGGTACCGGGGAGCTGTTTTTT. It yields the protein CASSFYRGTGELFF.